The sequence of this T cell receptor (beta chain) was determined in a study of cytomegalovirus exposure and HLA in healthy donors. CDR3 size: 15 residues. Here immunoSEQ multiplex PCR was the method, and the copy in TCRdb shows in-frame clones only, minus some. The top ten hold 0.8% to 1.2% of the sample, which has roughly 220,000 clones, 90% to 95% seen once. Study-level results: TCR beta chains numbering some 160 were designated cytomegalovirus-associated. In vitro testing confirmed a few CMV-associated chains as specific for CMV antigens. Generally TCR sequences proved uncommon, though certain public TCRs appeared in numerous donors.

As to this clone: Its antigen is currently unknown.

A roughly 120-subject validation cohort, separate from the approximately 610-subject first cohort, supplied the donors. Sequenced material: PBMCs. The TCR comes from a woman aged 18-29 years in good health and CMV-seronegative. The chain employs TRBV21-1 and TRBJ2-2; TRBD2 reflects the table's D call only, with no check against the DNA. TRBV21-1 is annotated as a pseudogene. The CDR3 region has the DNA TGTGCCAGCAGCAACAACGGGGTGAACACCGGGGAGCTGTTTTTT. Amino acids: CASSNNGVNTGELFF.